The table lists the clone carrying this TCR beta chain with a count of one. Its antigen is still unknown. Breast cancer patients provided tissue from their axillary draining lymph nodes. The data stem from a study of breast tumors, draining lymph nodes, adjacent tissues. With 6 bases removed from V and 3 bases from J, the gap between germline ends came to 14 bases. The CDR3 totals 14 residues. Germline-derived CDR1 and CDR2 are DFQATT and SNEGSKA (reference sequence). TCRdb analysed the multiplex PCR reads with MiXCR anew, one entry per CDR3 protein. The sample includes 150,000 to 250,000 distinct CDR3 sequences, roughly 31% of them seen just once. Broader study findings: Data fit most tumor T cells coming from lymph node, expanding in tumor.

The sequencing sample was made of axillary lymph node tissue. V gene TRBV20-1 combines with J gene TRBJ2-2; D may be TRBD2 (6 bases). This receptor was identified in a female donor with breast cancer. Some clones in this sample may be carry-over from other donors' samples. The CDR3 here is CSARAGRDTGELFF. CDR3 DNA: TGCAGTGCCCGAGCGGGTCGGGACACCGGGGAGCTGTTTTTT.